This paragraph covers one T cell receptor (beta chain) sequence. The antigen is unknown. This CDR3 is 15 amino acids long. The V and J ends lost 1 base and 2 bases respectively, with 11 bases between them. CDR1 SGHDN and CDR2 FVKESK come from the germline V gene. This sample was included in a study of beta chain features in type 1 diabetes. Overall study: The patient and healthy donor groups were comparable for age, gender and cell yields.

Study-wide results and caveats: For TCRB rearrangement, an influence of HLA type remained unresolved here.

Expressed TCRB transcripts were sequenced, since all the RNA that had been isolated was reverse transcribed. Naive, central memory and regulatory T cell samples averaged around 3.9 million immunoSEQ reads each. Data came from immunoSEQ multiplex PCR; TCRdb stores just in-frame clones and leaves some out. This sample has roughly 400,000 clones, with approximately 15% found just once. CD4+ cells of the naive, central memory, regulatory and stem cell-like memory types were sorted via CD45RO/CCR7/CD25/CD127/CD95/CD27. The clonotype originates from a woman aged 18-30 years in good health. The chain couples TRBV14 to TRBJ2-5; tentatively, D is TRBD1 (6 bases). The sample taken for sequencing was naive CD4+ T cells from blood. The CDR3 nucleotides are TGTGCCAGCAGCCAAGTAGTCAGGGGTCAAGAGACCCAGTACTTC. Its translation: CASSQVVRGQETQYF.